This TCR beta chain was obtained from a study of blood T cells in healthy people across ages. Points from the study as a whole: A strong correlation was found between TCR beta diversity and the percentage of naive T cells.

V trimming: 4 bases; J trimming: 0 bases; junction bases outside the gene matches: 5. Germline CDR1 and CDR2: SGHRS and YFSETQ. The CDR3 is 18 residues long. Combining a sample-barcoded 5' primer with a J-beta primer mix, a second PCR ran for about 7 to 11 cycles. The template-switch adaptor, which had 12 random nucleotides, put a tag on each cDNA molecule. TCRdb re-called the 5' RACE reads through MiXCR, storing one row per CDR3 protein. This sample has 1.2 million to 1.5 million distinct CDR3 sequences, with approximately 59% found just once. Concerning this clonotype itself: Its antigen is unknown.

Sequenced input: blood. J is TRBJ2-1 and V is TRBV5-1; TRBD2 matches 15 bases. The source is a man younger than 30 in good health. CDR3 in amino acids: CASSGRTSGRVSYNEQFF. CDR3 in DNA: TGCGCCAGCAGCGGGCGGACTAGCGGGAGGGTCTCCTACAATGAGCAGTTCTTC.